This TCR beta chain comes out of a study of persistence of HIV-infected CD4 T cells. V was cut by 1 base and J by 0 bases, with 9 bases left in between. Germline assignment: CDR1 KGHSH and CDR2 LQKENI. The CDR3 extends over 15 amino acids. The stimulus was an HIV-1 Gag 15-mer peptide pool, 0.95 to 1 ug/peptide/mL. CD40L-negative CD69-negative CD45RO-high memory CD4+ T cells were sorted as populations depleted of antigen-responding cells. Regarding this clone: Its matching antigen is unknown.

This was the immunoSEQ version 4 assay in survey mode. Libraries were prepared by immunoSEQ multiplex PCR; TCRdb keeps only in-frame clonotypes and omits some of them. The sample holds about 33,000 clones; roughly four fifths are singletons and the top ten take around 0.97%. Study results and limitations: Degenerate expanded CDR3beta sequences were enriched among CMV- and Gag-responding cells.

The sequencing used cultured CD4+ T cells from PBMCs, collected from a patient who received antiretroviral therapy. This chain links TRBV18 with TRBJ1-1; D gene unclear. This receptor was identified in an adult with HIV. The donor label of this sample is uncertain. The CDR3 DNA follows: TGTGCCAGCTCACCACAGGCCCCTATGAACACTGAAGCTTTCTTT. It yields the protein CASSPQAPMNTEAFF.